This T cell receptor beta chain emerged from a study of CD8+ T cells in alopecia areata. About the research overall: Those patients who were treated received oral tofacitinib, which was given at 5 to 10 mg twice daily for moderate-to-severe alopecia areata. General study findings and limits: In scalp samples, resident alphabeta T cells of normal skin are also sequenced. Lesional scalp displayed greater clonality than normal scalp, most notably in alopecia totalis/universalis.

With respect to this clone: What it recognizes is unknown.

The V end lost 2 bases, the J end lost 2 bases, and 10 bases lay between the germline ends. The germline V gene encodes CDR1 SGHTA and CDR2 FQGNSA. CDR3 length: 14 amino acids. Treatment denoted: oral pan-JAK inhibitor, 5-10 mg twice daily. As part of sample collection, lesional scalp punch biopsies and peripheral blood were taken from alopecia areata patients. Sequencing templates came from extracted RNA that was reverse transcribed into cDNA. Clones were sequenced by immunoSEQ multiplex PCR, and TCRdb holds only the in-frame ones, with some missing. The sample lists about 220,000 clones; approximately 57% were seen once.

The source material was CD4+ T cells sorted from blood, sampled at week 4, from a patient treated with tofacitinib. This chain links TRBV7-2 with TRBJ2-7; D remains unclear. The sequence was obtained from a human donor with alopecia areata. The CDR3 here is CASSLQGPPYEQYF. In DNA form, the CDR3 reads TGTGCCAGCAGCTTACAAGGGCCTCCCTACGAGCAGTACTTC.